Below, 8 T cell receptor beta chains from the same sample are listed, as sequenced in a study of blood T cell repertoires in COVID-19 (TCRdb year 2020). Receptors were amplified or captured by the immunoSEQ multiplex PCR assay. As stored in TCRdb, this immuneACCESS dataset retains in-frame rearrangements with V and J assigned. A fraction of the clones does not appear; measured against another copy, unresolved V genes explain less than half of the discrepancy, and the remainder lacks a known reason. The sample profile shows 200,000 to 300,000 clones; roughly 80% of them were found once. The top ten clones comprise over 7.5% of the sample. Input material: peripheral blood. The receptors originated from an elderly man with acute or convalescent COVID-19.

This rearrangement joins TRBV6-6 to TRBJ1-2, with D perhaps TRBD1 (5 bases). The germline V gene has CDR1 MNHNY and CDR2 SVGAGI (reference sequence). Between the trimmed V and J ends, which lost 5 bases and 5 bases, there was a span of 15 bases. The CDR3 contains 14 residues. CDR3 nucleotide sequence: TGTGCCAGCAGTCCCGGAAGGGGAGGTTATGGCTACACCTTC. This translates into CASSPGRGGYGYTF.

This clone was observed a single time. The V gene is TRBV5-5, the J gene TRBJ1-2; D gene unclear. Germline assignment: CDR1 SGHKS and CDR2 YYEKEE (reference sequence). The CDR3 consists of 16 residues. The V end was cut by 6 bases, the J end by 0 bases, with 18 bases between. CDR3: CASTREPWAANYGYTF. For the CDR3, the DNA is TGTGCCAGCACCCGAGAACCCTGGGCTGCTAACTATGGCTACACCTTC.

J is TRBJ2-5 and V is TRBV5-1; D ambiguous. Germline V gene lookup returns CDR1 SGHRS and CDR2 YFSETQ. The V and J ends lost 0 bases and 5 bases respectively, with 11 bases between them. This CDR3 is built from 14 residues. DNA of the CDR3: TGCGCCAGCAGCTTGGCAGAGCTGCGGGAGACCCAGTACTTC. Encoded protein: CASSLAELRETQYF.

The chain employs TRBV9 and TRBJ1-2, with D possibly being TRBD1 (6 bases). Germline V gene sequence: CDR1 SGDLS, CDR2 YYNGEE. The V and J ends lost 3 bases and 7 bases respectively, with 16 bases between them. The CDR3 totals 14 residues. CDR3 sequence: CASSEAPGEGGYTF. Written as DNA, the CDR3 is TGTGCCAGCAGCGAGGCCCCAGGGGAGGGTGGCTACACCTTC.

This clone was seen a handful of times. The chain links TRBV4-1 to TRBJ2-7; D not resolved. Germline CDR1 reads MGHRA; CDR2 reads YSYEKL. Trimming shortened V by 4 bases and J by 4 bases, and 11 bases separated the two germline ends. The CDR3 sequence is 13 residues long. CDR3 DNA sequence: TGCGCCAGCAGCCGAATGGCAGAATACGAGCAGTACTTC. It specifies CASSRMAEYEQYF.

The chain employs TRBV9 and TRBJ2-6; D not resolved. Trimming shortened V by 6 bases and J by 0 bases, and 13 bases separated the two germline ends. This CDR3 region has 16 residues. The germline gives CDR1 SGDLS, CDR2 YYNGEE. The CDR3 is CASTLEPRSGANVLTF. The CDR3 nucleotides read TGTGCCAGCACCTTAGAACCGCGCTCTGGGGCCAACGTCCTGACTTTC.

The V call is TRBV27, the J call TRBJ1-6; D is uncertain. CDR3 length: 14 residues. Germline-derived CDR1 and CDR2 are MNHEY and SMNVEV (reference sequence). The V end was cut by 4 bases, the J end by 4 bases, with 8 bases between. The CDR3 nucleotides are TGTGCCAGCAGTTATAGGGAGTATAATTCACCCCTCCACTTT. Its protein product is CASSYREYNSPLHF.

V gene TRBV5-1 combines with J gene TRBJ2-5, with D possibly matching TRBD2 (5 bases). CDR1 is SGHRS, CDR2 YFSETQ, per germline. The ends were cut back, 2 bases at V and 1 base at J, with 12 bases in the middle. The CDR3 totals 15 residues. CDR3 bases: TGCGCCAGCAGCTTTGCCCGGGAAGCCCAAGAGACCCAGTACTTC. Its translation is CASSFAREAQETQYF.